Included here is one T cell receptor (beta chain) sequence, with context. Its target is unknown. The data stem from a study of cytomegalovirus exposure and HLA in healthy donors. Findings and caveats of the study: The study flagged about 160 TCR beta chains as cytomegalovirus-associated.

Only in-frame clones appear in the TCRdb table, and some are missing; sequencing was by immunoSEQ multiplex PCR. The sample lists about 92,000 clones; approximately 94% were seen once. This CDR3 region has 13 residues. The ends were cut back, 7 bases at V and 1 base at J, with 10 bases in the middle. CDR1 and CDR2 from the germline V gene are SGHDT and YYEEEE. This receptor was obtained from a woman in her 30s in good health and CMV-seropositive. This chain connects TRBV5-6 to TRBJ2-3, with D unclear. Input material: PBMCs. CDR3: CASLKVGTDTQYF. The CDR3 DNA is TGTGCCAGCCTAAAAGTGGGCACAGATACGCAGTATTTT.